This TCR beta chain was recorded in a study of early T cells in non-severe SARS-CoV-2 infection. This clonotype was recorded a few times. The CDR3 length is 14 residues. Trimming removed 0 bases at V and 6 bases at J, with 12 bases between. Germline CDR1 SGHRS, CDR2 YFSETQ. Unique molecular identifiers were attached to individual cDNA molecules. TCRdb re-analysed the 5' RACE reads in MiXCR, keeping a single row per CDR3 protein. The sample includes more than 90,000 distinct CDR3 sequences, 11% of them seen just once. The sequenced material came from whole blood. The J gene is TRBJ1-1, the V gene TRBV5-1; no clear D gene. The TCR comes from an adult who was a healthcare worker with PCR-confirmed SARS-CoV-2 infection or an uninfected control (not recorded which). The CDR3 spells CASSLDSLRAEAFF. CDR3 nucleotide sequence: TGCGCCAGCAGCTTGGACAGTTTGCGAGCTGAAGCTTTCTTT. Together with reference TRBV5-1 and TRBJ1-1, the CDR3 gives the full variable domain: KAGVTQTPRYLIKTRGQQVTLSCSPISGHRSVSWYQQTPGQGLQFLFEYFSETQRNKGNFPGRFSGRQFSNSRSEMNVSTLELGDSALYLCASSLDSLRAEAFFGQGTRLTVV.